One TCR beta chain is described in this entry. This specimen comes from a study of blood T cell repertoires in COVID-19. The CDR3 contains 14 residues. V lost 0 bases and J lost 8, with 14 bases in between. The germline V gene has CDR1 SGHKS and CDR2 YYEKEE (reference sequence). Produced via immunoSEQ multiplex PCR; TCRdb's table is partial and in-frame only. The profile shows hundreds of thousands of clones, approximately 90% of them singletons. The origin of this receptor is a man aged 25-45 years who had recovered from COVID-19. V gene TRBV5-5 combines with J gene TRBJ1-2, with no clear D. Sequencing input: PBMCs or T cells enriched from blood (not recorded which). The CDR3: CASSLASQGGGYTF. The CDR3 DNA reads as TGTGCCAGCAGCTTGGCCTCGCAAGGCGGGGGCTACACCTTC.